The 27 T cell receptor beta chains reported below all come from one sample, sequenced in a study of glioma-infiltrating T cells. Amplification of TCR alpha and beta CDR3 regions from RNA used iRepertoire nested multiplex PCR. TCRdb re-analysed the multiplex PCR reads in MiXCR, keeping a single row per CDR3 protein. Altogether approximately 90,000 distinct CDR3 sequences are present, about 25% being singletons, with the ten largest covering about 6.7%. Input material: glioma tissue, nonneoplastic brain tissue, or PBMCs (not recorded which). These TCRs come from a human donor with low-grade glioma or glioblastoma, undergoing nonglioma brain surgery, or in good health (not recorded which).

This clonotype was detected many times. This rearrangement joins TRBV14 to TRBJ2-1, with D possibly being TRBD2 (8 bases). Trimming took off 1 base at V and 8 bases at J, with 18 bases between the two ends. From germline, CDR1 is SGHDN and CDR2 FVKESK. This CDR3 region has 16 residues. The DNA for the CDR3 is TGTGCCAGCAGCCAAGCCAGGGGGACTAGTGTTGATGAGCAGTTCTTC. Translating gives CASSQARGTSVDEQFF.

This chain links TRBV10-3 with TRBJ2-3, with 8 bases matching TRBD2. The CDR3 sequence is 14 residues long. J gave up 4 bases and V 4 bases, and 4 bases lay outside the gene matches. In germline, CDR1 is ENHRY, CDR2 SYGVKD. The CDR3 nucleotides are TGTGCCATCAGTGCGGGAGGGCCCGCAGATACGCAGTATTTT. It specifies CAISAGGPADTQYF.

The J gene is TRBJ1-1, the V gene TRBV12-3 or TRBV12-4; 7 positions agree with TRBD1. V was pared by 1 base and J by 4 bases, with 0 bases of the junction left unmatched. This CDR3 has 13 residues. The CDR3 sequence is CASSLGDSTEAFF. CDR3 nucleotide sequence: TGTGCCAGCAGTTTAGGGGACAGCACTGAAGCTTTCTTT.

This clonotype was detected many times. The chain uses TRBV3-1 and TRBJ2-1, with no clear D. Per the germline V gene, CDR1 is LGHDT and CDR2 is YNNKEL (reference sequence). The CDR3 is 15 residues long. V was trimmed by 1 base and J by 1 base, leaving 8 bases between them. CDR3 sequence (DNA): TGTGCCAGCAGCCAAGGGTTCGGGTCCTACAATGAGCAGTTCTTC. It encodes CASSQGFGSYNEQFF.

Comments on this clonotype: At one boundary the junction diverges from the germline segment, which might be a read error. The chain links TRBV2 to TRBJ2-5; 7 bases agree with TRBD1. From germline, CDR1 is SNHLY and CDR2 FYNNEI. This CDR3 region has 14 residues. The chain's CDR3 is CASSSWDRQEAQYF. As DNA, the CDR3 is TGTGCCAGCAGCAGTTGGGACAGACAAGAGGCCCAATACTTC. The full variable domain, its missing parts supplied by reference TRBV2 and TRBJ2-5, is EPEVTQTPSHQVTQMGQEVILRCVPISNHLYFYWYRQILGQKVEFLVSFYNNEISEKSEIFDDQFSVERPDGSNFTLKIRSTKLEDSAMYFCASSSWDRQEAQYFGPGTRLLVL.

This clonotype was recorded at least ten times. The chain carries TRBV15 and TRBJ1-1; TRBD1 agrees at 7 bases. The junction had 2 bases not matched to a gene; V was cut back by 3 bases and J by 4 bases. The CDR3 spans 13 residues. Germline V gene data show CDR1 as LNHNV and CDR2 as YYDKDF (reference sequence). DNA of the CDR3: TGTGCCACCAGCAGGACAGGGTCCACTGAAGCTTTCTTT. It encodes CATSRTGSTEAFF.

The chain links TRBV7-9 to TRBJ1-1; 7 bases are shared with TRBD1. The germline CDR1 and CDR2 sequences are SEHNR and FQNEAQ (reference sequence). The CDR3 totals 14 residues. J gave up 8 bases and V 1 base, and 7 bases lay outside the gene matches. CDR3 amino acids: CASSLVKGATEAFF. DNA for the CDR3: TGTGCCAGCAGCTTAGTAAAGGGGGCAACCGAAGCTTTCTTT.

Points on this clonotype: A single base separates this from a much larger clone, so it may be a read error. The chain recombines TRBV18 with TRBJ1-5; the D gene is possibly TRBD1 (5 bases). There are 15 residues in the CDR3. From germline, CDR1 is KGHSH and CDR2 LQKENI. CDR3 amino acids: CDSSPGTLPNQPQHF. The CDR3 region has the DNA TGTGACAGCTCACCGGGGACCCTACCTAATCAGCCCCAGCATTTT.

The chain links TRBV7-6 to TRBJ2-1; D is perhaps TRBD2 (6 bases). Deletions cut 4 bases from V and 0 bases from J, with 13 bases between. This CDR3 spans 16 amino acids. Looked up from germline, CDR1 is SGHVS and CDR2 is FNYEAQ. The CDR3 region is CASSSAAGSSYNEQFF. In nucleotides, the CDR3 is TGTGCCAGCAGCTCCGCGGCGGGGAGCTCCTACAATGAGCAGTTCTTC.

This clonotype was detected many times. The CDR3 here is CASSSDRGNYNEQFF. The CDR3 DNA reads as TGTGCCAGCAGCTCAGACAGGGGCAACTACAATGAGCAGTTCTTC. The V and J genes are TRBV7-9 and TRBJ2-1; 8 bases are a match to TRBD1. From germline, CDR1 is SEHNR and CDR2 FQNEAQ (reference sequence). The CDR3 sequence is 15 residues long. The V and J ends lost 4 bases and 3 bases, in that order; junction bases with no gene match: 5. Using reference TRBV7-9 and TRBJ2-1 for the parts outside the CDR3, the full variable domain is DTGVSQNPRHKITKRGQNVTFRCDPISEHNRLYWYRQTLGQGPEFLTYFQNEAQLEKSRLLSDRFSAERPKGSFSTLEIQRTEQGDSAMYLCASSSDRGNYNEQFFGPGTRLTVL.

CDR3 DNA sequence: TGCGCCAGCAGTGAGAAAATGGGGGAAGGGAGCACTGAAGCTTTCTTT. Amino acids: CASSEKMGEGSTEAFF. The chain has TRBV10-2 and TRBJ1-1, with D perhaps TRBD1 (5 bases). Deletions cut 2 bases from V and 4 bases from J, with 17 bases between. CDR3 length: 16 residues. The V gene's germline CDR1 is WSHSY and CDR2 SAAADI.

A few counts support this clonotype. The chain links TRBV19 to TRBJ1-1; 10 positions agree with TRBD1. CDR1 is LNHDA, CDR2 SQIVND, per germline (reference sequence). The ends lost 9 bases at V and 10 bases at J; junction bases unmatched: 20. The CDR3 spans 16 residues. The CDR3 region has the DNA TGTGCCAGCACTAAATGGGACAGGGGTCCGACCCAGCGAGCTTTCTTT. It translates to CASTKWDRGPTQRAFF.

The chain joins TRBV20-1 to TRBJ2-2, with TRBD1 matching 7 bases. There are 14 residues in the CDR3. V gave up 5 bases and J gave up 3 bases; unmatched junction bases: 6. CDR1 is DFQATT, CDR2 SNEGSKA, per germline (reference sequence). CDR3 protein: CSAARGRDTGELFF. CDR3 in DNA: TGCAGTGCTGCGAGGGGGCGAGACACCGGGGAGCTGTTTTTT.

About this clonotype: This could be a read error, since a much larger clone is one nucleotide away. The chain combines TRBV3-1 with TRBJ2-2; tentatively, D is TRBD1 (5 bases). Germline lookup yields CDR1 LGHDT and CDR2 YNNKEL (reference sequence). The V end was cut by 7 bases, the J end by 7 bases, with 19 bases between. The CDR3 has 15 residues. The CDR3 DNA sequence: TGTGCCAGCATCCCTCTCCCAGGGTGGATCGGGGAGCTGTTTTTT. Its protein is CASIPLPGWIGELFF.

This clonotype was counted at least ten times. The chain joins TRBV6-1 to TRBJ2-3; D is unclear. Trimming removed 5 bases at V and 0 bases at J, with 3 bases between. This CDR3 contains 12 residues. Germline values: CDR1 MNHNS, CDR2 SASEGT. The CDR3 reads CASSSSTDTQYF. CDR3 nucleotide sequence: TGTGCCAGCAGTTCTAGCACAGATACGCAGTATTTT.

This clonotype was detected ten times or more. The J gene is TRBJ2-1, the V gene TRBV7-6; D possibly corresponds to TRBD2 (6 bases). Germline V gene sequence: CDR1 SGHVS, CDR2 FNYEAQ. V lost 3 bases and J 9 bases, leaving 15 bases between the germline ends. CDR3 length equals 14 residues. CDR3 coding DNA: TGTGCCAGCAGCTTTTACGGGAGTAGCGGTGAGCAGTTCTTC. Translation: CASSFYGSSGEQFF.

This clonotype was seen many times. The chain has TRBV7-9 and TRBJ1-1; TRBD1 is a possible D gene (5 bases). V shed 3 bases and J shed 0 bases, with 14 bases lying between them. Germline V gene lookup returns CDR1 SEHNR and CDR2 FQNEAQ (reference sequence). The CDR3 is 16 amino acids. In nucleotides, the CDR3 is TGTGCCAGCAGCTTTAGGAGACAGACTTTGAACACTGAAGCTTTCTTT. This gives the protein CASSFRRQTLNTEAFF.

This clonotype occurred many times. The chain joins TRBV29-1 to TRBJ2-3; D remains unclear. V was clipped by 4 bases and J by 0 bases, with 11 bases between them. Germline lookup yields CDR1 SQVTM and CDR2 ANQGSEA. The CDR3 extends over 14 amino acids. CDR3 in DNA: TGCAGCGTTGGGGGTCAGAGGAGCACAGATACGCAGTATTTT. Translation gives CSVGGQRSTDTQYF.

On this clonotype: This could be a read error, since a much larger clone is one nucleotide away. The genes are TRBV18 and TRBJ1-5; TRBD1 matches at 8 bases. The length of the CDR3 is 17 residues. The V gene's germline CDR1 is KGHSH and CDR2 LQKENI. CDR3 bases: TGTGCCAGCTCACGTACAGGGGGGAGAGAGAGCAATCAGCACCAGCATTTT. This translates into CASSRTGGRESNQHQHF.

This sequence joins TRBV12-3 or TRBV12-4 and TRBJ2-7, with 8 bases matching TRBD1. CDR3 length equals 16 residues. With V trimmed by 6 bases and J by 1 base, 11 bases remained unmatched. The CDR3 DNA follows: TGTGCCAGCAGCCAGTCGACAGGGGTTCAGTCCTACGAGCAGTACTTC. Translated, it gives CASSQSTGVQSYEQYF.

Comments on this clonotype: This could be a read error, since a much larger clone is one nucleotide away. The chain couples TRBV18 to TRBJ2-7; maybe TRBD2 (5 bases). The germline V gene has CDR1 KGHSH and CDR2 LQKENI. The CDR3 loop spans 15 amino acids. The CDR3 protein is CASSPETTSHYEQCF. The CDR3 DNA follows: TGTGCCAGCTCACCAGAGACAACTAGTCACTACGAGCAGTGCTTC.

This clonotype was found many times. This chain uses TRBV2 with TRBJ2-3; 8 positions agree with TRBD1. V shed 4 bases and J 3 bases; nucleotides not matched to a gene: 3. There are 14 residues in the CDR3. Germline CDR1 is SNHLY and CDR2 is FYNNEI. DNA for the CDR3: TGTGCCAGCAGTGGGGACAGGAAGACAGATACGCAGTATTTT. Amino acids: CASSGDRKTDTQYF.

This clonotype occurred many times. CDR3: CASSAVVNTEAFF. The CDR3 DNA follows: TGTGCCAGTTCCGCGGTAGTGAACACTGAAGCTTTCTTT. The chain is built from TRBV6-2 or TRBV6-3 and TRBJ1-1; no reliable D call. Trimming removed 9 bases at V and 0 bases at J, with 11 bases between. Germline CDR1 is MNHEY and CDR2 is SVGEGT. The CDR3 totals 13 residues.

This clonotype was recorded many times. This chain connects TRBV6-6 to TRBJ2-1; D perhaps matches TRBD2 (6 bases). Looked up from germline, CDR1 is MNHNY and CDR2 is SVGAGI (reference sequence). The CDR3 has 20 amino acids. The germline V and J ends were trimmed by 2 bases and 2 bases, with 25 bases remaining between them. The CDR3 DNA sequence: TGTGCCAGCAGTTACCCCAAGGAGGGCCAACGGGAGTTCACCTACAATGAGCAGTTCTTC. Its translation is CASSYPKEGQREFTYNEQFF.

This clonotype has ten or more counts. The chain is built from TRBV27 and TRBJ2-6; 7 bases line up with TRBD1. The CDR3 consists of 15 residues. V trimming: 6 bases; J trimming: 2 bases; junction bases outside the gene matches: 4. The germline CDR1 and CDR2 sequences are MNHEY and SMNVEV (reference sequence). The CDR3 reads CASSQDRTGANVLTF. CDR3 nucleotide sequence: TGTGCCAGCAGCCAGGACAGGACTGGGGCCAACGTCCTGACTTTC.

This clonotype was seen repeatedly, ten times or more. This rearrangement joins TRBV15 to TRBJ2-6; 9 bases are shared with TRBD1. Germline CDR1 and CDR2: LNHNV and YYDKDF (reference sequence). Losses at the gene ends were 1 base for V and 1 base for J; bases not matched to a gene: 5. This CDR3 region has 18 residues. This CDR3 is CATSRGDRVESGANVLTF. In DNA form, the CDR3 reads TGTGCCACCAGCAGAGGGGACAGGGTAGAATCTGGGGCCAACGTCCTGACTTTC.

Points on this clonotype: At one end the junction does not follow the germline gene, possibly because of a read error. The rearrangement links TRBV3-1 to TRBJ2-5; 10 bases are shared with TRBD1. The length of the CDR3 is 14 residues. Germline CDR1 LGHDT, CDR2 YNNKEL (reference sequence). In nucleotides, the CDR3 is TGTGCCAACAGCGCTGACAGGGGGCCAGGGACCCAGTACTTC. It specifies CANSADRGPGTQYF.